The clone carrying this T cell receptor beta chain came up a few times. Its antigen is not known. A second PCR, run for about 7 to 11 cycles, used a sample-barcoded 5' primer plus a J-beta primer mix. MiXCR, run by TCRdb on the 5' RACE reads, gives a single entry per CDR3 protein. The sample shows about 1.5 million distinct CDR3 sequences, roughly 43% of them seen only once. Germline V gene data show CDR1 as SNHLY and CDR2 as FYNNEI. This CDR3 is built from 16 residues. Unmatched junction bases numbered 6, after V lost 3 bases and J lost 0 bases. This entry belongs to a study of blood T cells in healthy people across ages. Broader study findings: It was the long-lived donors that had more naive CD4+ cells and higher diversity than aged donors.

The chain joins TRBV2 to TRBJ2-5, with 8 bases identical to TRBD2. The clonotype originates from a woman in her late teens or twenties in good health. The material sequenced was blood. The CDR3 sequence: CASSEGFSGNQETQYF. The CDR3 DNA is TGTGCCAGCAGTGAGGGCTTTAGCGGGAACCAAGAGACCCAGTACTTC.